The source of this T cell receptor beta chain is a study of cytomegalovirus exposure and HLA in healthy donors. Overall study findings and caveats: Analyses of presence and absence presupposed an approximately uniform sequencing depth across donors.

The PCR was carried out with 60 Vbeta primers and 13 Jbeta primers. TCRdb keeps only in-frame clones here, not all; method: immunoSEQ multiplex PCR. This sample has about 93,000 clones, with roughly four fifths found just once. CDR3 length: 14 amino acids. V shed 3 bases, J shed 4 bases, and the junction held 1 base outside the gene matches. Per germline, CDR1 MDHEN and CDR2 SYDVKM. For this clone: No antigen is known for it.

This sequence joins TRBV28 and TRBJ1-2; TRBD1 matches at 11 bases. The source is a man aged 50 or older in good health and CMV-seronegative. The sequenced sample was PBMCs. CDR3 loop: CASSLGQGGYGYTF. The CDR3 DNA reads as TGTGCCAGCAGTTTGGGACAGGGGGGCTATGGCTACACCTTC.